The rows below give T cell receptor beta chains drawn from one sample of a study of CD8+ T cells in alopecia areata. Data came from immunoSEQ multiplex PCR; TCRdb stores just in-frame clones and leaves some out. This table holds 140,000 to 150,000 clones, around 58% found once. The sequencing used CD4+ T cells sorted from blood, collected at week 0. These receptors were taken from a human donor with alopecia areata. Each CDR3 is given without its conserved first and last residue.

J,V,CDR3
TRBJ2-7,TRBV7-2,ASSSIRGPSYEQY
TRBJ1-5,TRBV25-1,ASSAGQGSNQPQH
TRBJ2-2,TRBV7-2,ASSLAGGAASTGELF
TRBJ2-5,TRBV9,ASSVGTLNGETQY
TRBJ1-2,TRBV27,ASSDQQRLYGYT
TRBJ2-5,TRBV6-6,ASAIGGTQY
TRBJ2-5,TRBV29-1,SVARQQETQY
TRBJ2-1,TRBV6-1,ASSSGGTGGYEQF
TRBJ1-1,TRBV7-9,ASSYSVDTEAF
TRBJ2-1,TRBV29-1,SVGEGQQF
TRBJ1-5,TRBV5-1,ASSLGGHQPQH
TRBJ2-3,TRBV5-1,ASSLATSGRPDTQY
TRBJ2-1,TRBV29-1,SVVGTPGGGKSQF
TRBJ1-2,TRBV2,ASRQLKGPNGYT
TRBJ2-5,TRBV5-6,ASSSIRFSGRLQETQY
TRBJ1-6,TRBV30,AWSRGRNSPLH
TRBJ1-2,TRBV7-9,ASSRQGVLGYT
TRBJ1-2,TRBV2,ASRRTGASYGYT
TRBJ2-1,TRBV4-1,ASSQYRASEQF
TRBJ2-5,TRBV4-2,ASSQDLGDRGETQY
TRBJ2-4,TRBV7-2,ASSLRGAQNIQY
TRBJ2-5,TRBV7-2,ASSPGGRGPQETQY